These T cell receptor beta chains were read from a single sample in a study of T cell responses to AZD1222 COVID-19 vaccine. Method: immunoSEQ multiplex PCR; TCRdb's copy keeps in-frame clones and lacks some. The sample consists of about 98,000 clones, about 88% of them appearing once. The sample in question was peripheral blood, obtained on day 0 of AZD1222 vaccination. The source of these receptors is an adult in good health. CDR3s include the opening cysteine and the closing phenylalanine or tryptophan.

CDR3 protein: CASSPLDTQYF
V gene: TRBV6-5
J gene: TRBJ2-3

CDR3 protein: CASSYLQESYEQYF
V gene: TRBV6-2/TRBV6-3
J gene: TRBJ2-7

CDR3 protein: CASSRFRQTNEKLFF
V gene: TRBV19
J gene: TRBJ1-4

CDR3 protein: CASSYQLAGKETQYF
V gene: TRBV6-2/TRBV6-3
J gene: TRBJ2-5

CDR3 protein: CASSPLQGRSTEAFF
V gene: TRBV7-2
J gene: TRBJ1-1

CDR3 protein: CASSERSSYNEQFF
V gene: TRBV2
J gene: TRBJ2-1

CDR3 protein: CAISSYNSPLHF
V gene: TRBV10-3
J gene: TRBJ1-6

CDR3 protein: CASSVSLSGNTIYF
V gene: TRBV2
J gene: TRBJ1-3

CDR3 protein: CASRHSGSSYNEQFF
V gene: TRBV3-1/TRBV3-2
J gene: TRBJ2-1

CDR3 protein: CASRPSKGSGYTF
V gene: TRBV28
J gene: TRBJ1-2

CDR3 protein: CASSPRTVNTEAFF
V gene: TRBV5-1
J gene: TRBJ1-1

CDR3 protein: CASSYGHRNSPLHF
V gene: TRBV6-5
J gene: TRBJ1-6

CDR3 protein: CASSRVGLYSNQPQHF
V gene: TRBV19
J gene: TRBJ1-5